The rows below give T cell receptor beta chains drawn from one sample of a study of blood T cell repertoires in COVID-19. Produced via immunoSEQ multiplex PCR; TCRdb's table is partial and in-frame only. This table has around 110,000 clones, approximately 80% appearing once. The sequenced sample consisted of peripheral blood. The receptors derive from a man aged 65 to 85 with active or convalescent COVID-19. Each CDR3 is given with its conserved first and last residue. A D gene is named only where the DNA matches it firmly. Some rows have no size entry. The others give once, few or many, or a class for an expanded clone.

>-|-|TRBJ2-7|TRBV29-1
CSVFAENYEQYF
TGCAGCGTTTTCGCGGAGAACTACGAGCAGTACTTC
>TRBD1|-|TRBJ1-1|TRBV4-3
CASSPTGAMNTEAFF
TGCGCCAGCAGCCCGACAGGGGCCATGAACACTGAAGCTTTCTTT
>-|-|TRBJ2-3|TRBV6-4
CASSDSAGTDTQYF
TGTGCCAGCAGTGACTCGGCGGGCACAGATACGCAGTATTTT
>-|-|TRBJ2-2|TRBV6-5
CASRQKQETGELFF
TGTGCCAGCAGACAAAAACAGGAAACCGGGGAGCTGTTTTTT
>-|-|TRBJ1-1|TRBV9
CASSVGLTPGTEAFF
TGTGCCAGCAGCGTAGGTCTAACACCGGGAACTGAAGCTTTCTTT
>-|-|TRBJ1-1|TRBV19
CASSNGQHYSTEAFF
TGTGCCAGTAGTAATGGACAGCACTATAGCACTGAAGCTTTCTTT
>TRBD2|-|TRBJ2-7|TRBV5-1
CASSLMVTSGPSYEQYF
TGCGCCAGCAGCTTGATGGTGACTAGCGGCCCATCCTACGAGCAGTACTTC
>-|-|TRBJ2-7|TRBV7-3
CASSLNHRDYEQYF
TGTGCCAGCAGTCTAAATCACAGGGACTACGAGCAGTACTTC
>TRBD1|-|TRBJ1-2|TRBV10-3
CAIRGQGYGYTF
TGTGCCATCAGGGGACAGGGATATGGCTACACCTTC
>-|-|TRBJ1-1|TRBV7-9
CASSSSGTLRTEAFF
TGTGCCAGCAGCTCCTCCGGAACCCTGCGGACTGAAGCTTTCTTT
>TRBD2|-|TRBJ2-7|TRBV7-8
CASSPLTGTTTYEQYF
TGTGCCAGCAGCCCCCTCACCGGGACTACAACCTACGAGCAGTACTTC
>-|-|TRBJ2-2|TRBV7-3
CASSLKGSWGYTGELFF
TGTGCCAGCAGCTTAAAGGGGTCGTGGGGATACACCGGGGAGCTGTTTTTT
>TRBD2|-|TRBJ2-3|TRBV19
CASSIGGGAVDTQYF
TGTGCCAGTAGTATCGGCGGGGGAGCGGTAGATACGCAGTATTTT
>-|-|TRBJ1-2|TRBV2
CASSEDRLAYGYTF
TGTGCCAGCAGTGAAGACAGGCTCGCCTATGGCTACACCTTC
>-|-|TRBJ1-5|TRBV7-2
CASSLAGQPRQPQHF
TGTGCCAGCAGCTTAGCGGGACAACCCCGACAGCCCCAGCATTTT
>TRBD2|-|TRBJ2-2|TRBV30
CASSSGGNTGELFF
TGTGCCTCCTCTAGCGGGGGGAACACCGGGGAGCTGTTTTTT
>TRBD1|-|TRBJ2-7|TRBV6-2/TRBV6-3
CASSYRSGTGVYEQYF
TGTGCCAGCAGTTACCGGAGTGGGACAGGGGTTTACGAGCAGTACTTC
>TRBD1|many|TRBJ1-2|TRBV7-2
CASSRRQGPDGYTF
TGTGCCAGCAGCCGCAGACAGGGGCCCGATGGCTACACCTTC
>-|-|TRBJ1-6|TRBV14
CASRATGSSYNSPLHF
TGTGCCAGCAGGGCAACAGGGAGCTCCTATAATTCACCCCTCCACTTT
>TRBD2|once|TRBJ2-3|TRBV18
CASSRLTSGGAGTDTQYF
TGTGCCAGCTCACGACTTACTAGCGGGGGGGCTGGCACAGATACGCAGTATTTT
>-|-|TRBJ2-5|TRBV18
CASSRGLQETQYF
TGTGCCAGCTCACGGGGGCTGCAAGAGACCCAGTACTTC
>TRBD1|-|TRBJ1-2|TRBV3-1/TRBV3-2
CASSQDRGQDYGYTF
TGTGCCAGCAGCCAAGACAGGGGGCAAGACTATGGCTACACCTTC
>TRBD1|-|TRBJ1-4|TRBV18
CASRDSQAEKLFF
TGTGCCAGCCGGGACAGCCAAGCCGAAAAACTGTTTTTT
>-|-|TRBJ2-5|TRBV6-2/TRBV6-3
CASSYSSTSAAQYF
TGTGCCAGCAGTTACTCGAGCACCAGTGCGGCCCAGTACTTC
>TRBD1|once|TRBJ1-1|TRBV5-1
CASSNSRGRTTEAFF
TGCGCCAGCAGCAATAGTAGGGGGCGAACTACTGAAGCTTTCTTT
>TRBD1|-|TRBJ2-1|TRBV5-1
CASSFSGDRTYNEQFF
TGCGCCAGCAGCTTCTCCGGGGACAGGACATACAATGAGCAGTTCTTC
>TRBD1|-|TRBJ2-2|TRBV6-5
CASSYGDRATGELFF
TGTGCCAGCAGTTACGGGGACAGGGCCACCGGGGAGCTGTTTTTT
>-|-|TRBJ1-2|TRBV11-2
CASSQGRAYYGYTF
TGTGCCAGCAGCCAGGGGCGGGCATACTATGGCTACACCTTC
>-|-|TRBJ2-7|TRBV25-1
CASSESTGPYEQYF
TGTGCCAGCAGTGAATCAACAGGTCCCTACGAGCAGTACTTC
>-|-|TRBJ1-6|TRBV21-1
CASSTPLTGLEPLHF
TGTGCCAGCAGCACCCCCTTGACAGGGTTGGAACCCCTCCACTTT
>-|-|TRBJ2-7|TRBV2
CASSALAGYEQYF
TGTGCCAGCAGTGCGTTGGCGGGGTACGAGCAGTACTTC
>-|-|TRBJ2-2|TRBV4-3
CASSQDLPGELFF
TGCGCCAGCAGCCAAGATCTCCCCGGGGAGCTGTTTTTT
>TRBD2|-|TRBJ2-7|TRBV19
CASSITSGNSYEQYF
TGTGCCAGTAGTATAACTAGCGGTAATTCCTACGAGCAGTACTTC
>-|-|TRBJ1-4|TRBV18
CASSRADLKGGVEKLFF
TGTGCCAGCTCCCGCGCCGATTTGAAAGGGGGTGTCGAAAAACTGTTTTTT
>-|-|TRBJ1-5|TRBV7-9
CASSQDGNQPQHF
TGTGCCAGCAGCCAAGACGGGAATCAGCCCCAGCATTTT
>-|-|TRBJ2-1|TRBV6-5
CASSKRQDNEQFF
TGTGCCAGCAGTAAAAGACAGGACAATGAGCAGTTCTTC
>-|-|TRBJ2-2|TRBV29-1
CSVDPFLTGELFF
TGCAGCGTTGATCCTTTCCTCACCGGGGAGCTGTTTTTT
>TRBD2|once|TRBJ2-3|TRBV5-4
CASSPGLAGGGGDTQYF
TGTGCCAGCAGCCCCGGACTAGCGGGGGGGGGAGGAGATACGCAGTATTTT
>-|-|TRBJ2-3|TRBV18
CASSPRNRESDTQYF
TGTGCCAGCTCACCACGGAACAGAGAGTCAGATACGCAGTATTTT
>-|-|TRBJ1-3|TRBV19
CASSPGVLNSGNTIYF
TGTGCCAGTAGTCCCGGGGTACTCAACTCTGGAAACACCATATATTTT
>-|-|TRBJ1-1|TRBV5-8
CASSLQGLLEAFF
TGTGCCAGCAGCTTGCAGGGACTCCTAGAAGCTTTCTTT
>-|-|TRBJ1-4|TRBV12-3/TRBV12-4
CASSPRVEKLFF
TGTGCCAGCAGTCCCCGGGTTGAAAAACTGTTTTTT
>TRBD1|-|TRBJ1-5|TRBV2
CASSLDRGQRQPQHF
TGTGCCAGCAGTCTGGACAGGGGGCAGCGTCAGCCCCAGCATTTT
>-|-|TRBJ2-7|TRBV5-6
CASSLEGRPGVEQYF
TGTGCCAGCAGCTTGGAAGGACGGCCGGGGGTCGAGCAGTACTTC
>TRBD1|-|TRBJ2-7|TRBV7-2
CASSLEGTGIDEQYF
TGTGCCAGCAGCTTAGAGGGGACAGGGATTGACGAGCAGTACTTC
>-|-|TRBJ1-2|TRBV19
CASVLGEGNYGYTF
TGTGCCAGTGTCCTAGGTGAGGGCAACTATGGCTACACCTTC
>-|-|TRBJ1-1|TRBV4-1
CASSQAGYGRGRGEAFF
TGCGCCAGCAGCCAAGCGGGGTATGGACGCGGGAGGGGTGAAGCTTTCTTT
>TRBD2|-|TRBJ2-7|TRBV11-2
CASSLGLAGNRYEQYF
TGTGCCAGCAGCTTAGGACTAGCGGGAAATAGGTACGAGCAGTACTTC
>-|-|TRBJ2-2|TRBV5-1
CASSLGRTGELFF
TGCGCCAGCAGCTTGGGCCGGACCGGGGAGCTGTTTTTT
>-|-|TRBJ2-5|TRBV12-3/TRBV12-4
CASRLNAGETQYF
TGTGCCAGCAGACTAAACGCGGGGGAGACCCAGTACTTC
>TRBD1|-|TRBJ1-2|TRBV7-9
CASSLASRGKDNYGYTF
TGTGCCAGCAGCTTAGCGAGCAGGGGGAAGGATAACTATGGCTACACCTTC
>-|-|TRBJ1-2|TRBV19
CASSMWPQTLYGYTF
TGTGCCAGTAGTATGTGGCCACAGACCCTCTATGGCTACACCTTC
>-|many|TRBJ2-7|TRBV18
CASSPGQFSYEQYF
TGTGCCAGCTCACCGGGCCAATTCTCCTACGAGCAGTACTTC
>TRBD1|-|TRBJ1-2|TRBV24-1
CATSERGQGERSGYTF
TGTGCCACCAGTGAACGGGGACAGGGAGAACGAAGTGGCTACACCTTC
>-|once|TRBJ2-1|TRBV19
CASSLRHNNEQFF
TGTGCCAGTAGTCTCCGCCACAACAATGAGCAGTTCTTC
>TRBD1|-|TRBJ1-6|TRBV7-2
CASSLTTGRNSPLHF
TGTGCCAGCAGCTTAACGACAGGGAGGAATTCACCCCTCCACTTT
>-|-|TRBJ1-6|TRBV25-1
CASSDTGRSYNSPLHF
TGTGCCAGCAGCGATACAGGGAGATCCTATAATTCACCCCTCCACTTT
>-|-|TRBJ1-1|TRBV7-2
CASSFRDMNTEAFF
TGTGCCAGCAGCTTCAGGGACATGAACACTGAAGCTTTCTTT
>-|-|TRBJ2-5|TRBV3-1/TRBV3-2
CASSQMPRSEETQYF
TGTGCCAGCAGCCAAATGCCTAGAAGCGAAGAGACCCAGTACTTC